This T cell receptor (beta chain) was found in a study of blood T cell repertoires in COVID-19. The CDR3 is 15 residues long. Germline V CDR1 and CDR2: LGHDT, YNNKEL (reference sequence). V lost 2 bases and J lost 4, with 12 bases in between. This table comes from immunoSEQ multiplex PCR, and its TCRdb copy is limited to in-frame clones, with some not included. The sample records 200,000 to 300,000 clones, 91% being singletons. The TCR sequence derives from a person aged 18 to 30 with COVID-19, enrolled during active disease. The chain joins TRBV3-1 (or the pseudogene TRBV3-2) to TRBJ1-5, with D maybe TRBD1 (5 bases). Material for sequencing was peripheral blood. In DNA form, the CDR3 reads TGTGCCAGCAGCCAAAACCCCGGGGGGAATCAGCCCCAGCATTTT. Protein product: CASSQNPGGNQPQHF.